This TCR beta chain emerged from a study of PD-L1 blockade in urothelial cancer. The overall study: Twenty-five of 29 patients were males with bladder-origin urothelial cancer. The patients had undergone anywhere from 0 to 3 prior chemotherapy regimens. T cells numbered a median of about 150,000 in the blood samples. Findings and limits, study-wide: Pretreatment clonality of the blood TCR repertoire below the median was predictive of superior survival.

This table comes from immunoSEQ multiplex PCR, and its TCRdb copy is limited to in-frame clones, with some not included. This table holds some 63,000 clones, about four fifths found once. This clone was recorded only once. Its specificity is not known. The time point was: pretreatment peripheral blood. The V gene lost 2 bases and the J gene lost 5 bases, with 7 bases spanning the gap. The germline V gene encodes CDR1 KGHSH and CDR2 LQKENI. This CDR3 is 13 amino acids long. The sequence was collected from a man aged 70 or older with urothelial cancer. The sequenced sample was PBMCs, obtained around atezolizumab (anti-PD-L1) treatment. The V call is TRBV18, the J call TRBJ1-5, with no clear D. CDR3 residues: CASSPGMDQPQHF. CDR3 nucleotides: TGTGCCAGCTCACCAGGCATGGATCAGCCCCAGCATTTT.